This T cell receptor (beta chain) was sequenced during a study of immune heterogeneity within non-small cell lung tumors. Study-level results: Within each patient, tumor sites shared identical dominant CDR3 beta clonotypes and also held site-unique high-frequency clones.

Using 32 V and 13 J primers, multiplex PCR amplified TCR beta CDR3. One entry per CDR3 protein, called by TCRdb with MiXCR from the multiplex PCR reads. The table shows fewer than 12,000 distinct CDR3 sequences, with 25% to 35% occurring only once. CDR3 length: 15 amino acids. The V gene lost 2 bases and the J gene lost 3 bases, with 12 bases spanning the gap. Germline assignment: CDR1 MNHEY and CDR2 SMNVEV (reference sequence). Bulk tumor genomic DNA constituted the template, at roughly 660 ng per sample. Far-apart biopsies, several per primary tumor, were taken during surgery. Patients underwent curative surgery for untreated, newly diagnosed non-small cell lung cancer. This clonotype came up many times. What it binds is unknown.

This sequence joins TRBV27 and TRBJ2-3; possible D gene TRBD2, 6 bases. This sequence was found in a woman aged 55-70 years with non-small cell lung cancer. The source material was lung tumor tissue. The CDR3 sequence: CASSLGGSRTDTQYF. DNA of the CDR3: TGTGCCAGCAGTTTAGGGGGGAGTAGGACAGATACGCAGTATTTT.